This TCR beta chain was sequenced in a study of lymphopenia after photon versus proton radiotherapy. Libraries were prepared by immunoSEQ multiplex PCR; TCRdb keeps only in-frame clonotypes and omits some of them. The table includes approximately 150,000 clones, 80% to 90% detected once. Trimming pared 5 bases from V and 6 bases from J, leaving 13 bases between. CDR3 length: 14 amino acids. Germline V gives CDR1 LNHNV, CDR2 YYDKDF (reference sequence). The sample consisted of peripheral blood, taken from a patient treated with photon-based radiotherapy. The receptor's source is a man aged 45-65 years with gastric cancer. This chain links TRBV15 with TRBJ1-4; no firm D call. CDR3 nucleotides: TGTGCCACCAGCGAACGAGTTGTAGATGAAAAACTGTTTTTT. It encodes CATSERVVDEKLFF.